Sequencing of this T cell receptor (beta chain) was carried out in a study of beta chain features in type 1 diabetes. Study-wide points: In all four CD4+ subsets, TCRB CDR3 length was significantly, moderately reduced in type 1 diabetes. There were fewer insertions and more deletions at the VDJ junctions of type 1 diabetes patients.

Sequenced material consisted of expressed TCRB transcripts (all of the isolated RNA was reverse transcribed). Generated by immunoSEQ multiplex PCR, the TCRdb table keeps only in-frame clones and is missing some. The sample contains about 370,000 clones, roughly a tenth of which appear only once. With respect to this clone: Its target is not known.

V lost 0 bases and J lost 8, with 6 bases in between. This CDR3 spans 12 amino acids. CDR1 is SGHNT and CDR2 is YYREEE in the germline V gene (reference sequence). The clonotype was recovered from a man aged 30 to 45 with type 1 diabetes. The chain couples TRBV5-4 to TRBJ2-1; no clear D. Sequenced material: central memory CD4+ T cells from blood. The CDR3 region is CASSLGTDEQFF. The CDR3 nucleotides are TGTGCCAGCAGCTTGGGTACGGATGAGCAGTTCTTC.